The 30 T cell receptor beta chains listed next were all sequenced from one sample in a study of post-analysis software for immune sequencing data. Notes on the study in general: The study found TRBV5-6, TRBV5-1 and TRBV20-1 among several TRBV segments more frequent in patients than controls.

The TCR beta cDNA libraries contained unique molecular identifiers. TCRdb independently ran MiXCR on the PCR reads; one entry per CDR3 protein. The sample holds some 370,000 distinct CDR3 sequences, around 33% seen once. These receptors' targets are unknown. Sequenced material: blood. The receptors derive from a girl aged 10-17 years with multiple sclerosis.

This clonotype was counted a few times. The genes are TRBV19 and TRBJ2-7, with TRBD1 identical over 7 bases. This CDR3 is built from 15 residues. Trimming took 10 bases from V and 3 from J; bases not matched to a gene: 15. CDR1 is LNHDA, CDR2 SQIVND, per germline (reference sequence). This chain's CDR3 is CATKPYPGTVYEQYF. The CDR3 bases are TGTGCCACCAAGCCCTATCCCGGGACAGTCTACGAGCAGTACTTC.

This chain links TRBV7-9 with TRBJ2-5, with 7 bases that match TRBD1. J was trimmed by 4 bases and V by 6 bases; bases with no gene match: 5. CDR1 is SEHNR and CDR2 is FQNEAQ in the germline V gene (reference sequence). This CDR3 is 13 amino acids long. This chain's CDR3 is CASRRGPGETQYF. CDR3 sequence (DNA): TGTGCCAGCAGGAGGGGGCCAGGAGAGACCCAGTACTTC.

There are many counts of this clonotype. CDR3 sequence (DNA): TGTGCCAGCAGCTCGACCGGGACCCCCTTCCAGTACTTC. Translating gives CASSSTGTPFQYF. The chain uses TRBV7-2 and TRBJ2-5; tentatively, D is TRBD1 or TRBD2 (5 bases each). This CDR3 has 13 amino acids. V was pared by 4 bases and J by 10 bases, with 16 bases between. The germline CDR1 and CDR2 sequences are SGHTA and FQGNSA.

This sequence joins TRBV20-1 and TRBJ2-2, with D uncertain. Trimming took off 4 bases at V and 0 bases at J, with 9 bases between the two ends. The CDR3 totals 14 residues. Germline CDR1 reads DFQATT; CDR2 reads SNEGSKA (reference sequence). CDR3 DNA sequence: TGCAGTGCTAAGAGTATAACGAACACCGGGGAGCTGTTTTTT. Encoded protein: CSAKSITNTGELFF.

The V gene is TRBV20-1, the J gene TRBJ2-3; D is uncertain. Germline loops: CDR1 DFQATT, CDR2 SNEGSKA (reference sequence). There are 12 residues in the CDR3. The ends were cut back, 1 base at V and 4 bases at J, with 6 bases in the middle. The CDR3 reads CSARALADTQYF. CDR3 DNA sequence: TGCAGTGCTAGAGCTCTGGCAGATACGCAGTATTTT.

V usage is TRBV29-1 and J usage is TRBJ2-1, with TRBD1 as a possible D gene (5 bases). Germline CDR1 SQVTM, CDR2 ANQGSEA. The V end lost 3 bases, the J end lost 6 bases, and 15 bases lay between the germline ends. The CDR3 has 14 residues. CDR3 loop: CSVEVTGWGNEQFF. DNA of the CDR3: TGCAGCGTTGAGGTTACAGGATGGGGCAATGAGCAGTTCTTC.

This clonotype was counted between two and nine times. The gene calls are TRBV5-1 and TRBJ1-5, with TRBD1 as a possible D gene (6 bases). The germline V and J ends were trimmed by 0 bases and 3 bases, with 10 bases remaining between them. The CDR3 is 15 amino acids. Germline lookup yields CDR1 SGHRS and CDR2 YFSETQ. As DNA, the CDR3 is TGCGCCAGCAGCTTGGACGGACAGTACAATCAGCCCCAGCATTTT. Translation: CASSLDGQYNQPQHF.

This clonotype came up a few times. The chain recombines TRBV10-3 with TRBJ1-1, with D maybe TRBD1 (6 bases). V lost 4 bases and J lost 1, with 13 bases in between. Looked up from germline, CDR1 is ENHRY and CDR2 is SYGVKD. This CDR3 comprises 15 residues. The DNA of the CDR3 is TGTGCCATCAGTGCCTCGGACAGCGCGAACACTGAAGCTTTCTTT. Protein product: CAISASDSANTEAFF.

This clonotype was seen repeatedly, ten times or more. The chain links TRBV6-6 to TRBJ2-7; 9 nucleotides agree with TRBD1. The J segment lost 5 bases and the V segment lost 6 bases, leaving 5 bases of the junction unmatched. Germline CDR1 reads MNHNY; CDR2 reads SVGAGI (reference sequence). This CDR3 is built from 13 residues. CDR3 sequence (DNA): TGTGCCAGCAGCCACCGACAGGGGGACGAGCAGTACTTC. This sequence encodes CASSHRQGDEQYF.

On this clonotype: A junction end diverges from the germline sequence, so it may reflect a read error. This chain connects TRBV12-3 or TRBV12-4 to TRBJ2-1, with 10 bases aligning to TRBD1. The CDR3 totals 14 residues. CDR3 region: CASSTRQGAGEQFF. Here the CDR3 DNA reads TGTGCCAGCAGTACCCGACAGGGGGCGGGTGAGCAGTTCTTT.

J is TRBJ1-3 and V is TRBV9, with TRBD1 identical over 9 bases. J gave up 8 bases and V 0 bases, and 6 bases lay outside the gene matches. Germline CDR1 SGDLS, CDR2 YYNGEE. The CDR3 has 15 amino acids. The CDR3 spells CASSVEGQGWDTIYF. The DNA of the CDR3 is TGTGCCAGCAGCGTAGAGGGACAGGGATGGGACACCATATATTTT.

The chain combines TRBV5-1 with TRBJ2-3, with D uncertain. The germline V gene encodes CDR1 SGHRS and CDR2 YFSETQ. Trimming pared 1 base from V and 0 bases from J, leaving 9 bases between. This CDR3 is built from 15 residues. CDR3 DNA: TGCGCCAGCAGCTTGATACAACCTAGCACAGATACGCAGTATTTT. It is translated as CASSLIQPSTDTQYF.

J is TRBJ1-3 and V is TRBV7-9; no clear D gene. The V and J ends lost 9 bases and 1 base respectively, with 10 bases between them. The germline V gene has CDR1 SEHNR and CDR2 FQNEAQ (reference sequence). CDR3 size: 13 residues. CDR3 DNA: TGTGCCAGTCAGTGGGGATCTGGAAACACCATATATTTT. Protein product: CASQWGSGNTIYF. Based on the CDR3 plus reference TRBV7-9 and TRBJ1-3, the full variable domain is DTGVSQNPRHKITKRGQNVTFRCDPISEHNRLYWYRQTLGQGPEFLTYFQNEAQLEKSRLLSDRFSAERPKGSFSTLEIQRTEQGDSAMYLCASQWGSGNTIYFGEGSWLTVV.

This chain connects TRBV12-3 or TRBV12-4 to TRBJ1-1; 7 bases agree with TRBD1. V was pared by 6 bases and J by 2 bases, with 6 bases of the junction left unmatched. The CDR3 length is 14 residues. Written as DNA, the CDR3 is TGTGCCAGCAGATGTGGACAGGAAAACACTGAAGCTTTCTTT. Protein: CASRCGQENTEAFF.

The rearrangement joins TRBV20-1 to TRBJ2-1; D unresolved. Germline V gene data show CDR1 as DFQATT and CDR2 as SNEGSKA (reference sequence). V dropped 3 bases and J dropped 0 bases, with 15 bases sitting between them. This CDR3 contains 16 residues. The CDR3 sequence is CSASARPMSSYNEQFF. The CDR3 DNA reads TGCAGTGCTAGTGCCAGGCCGATGAGCTCCTACAATGAGCAGTTCTTC.

As DNA, the CDR3 is TGTGCCAGCAGCCAGTCGCGGGGAGGGACCGGGGAGCTGTTTTTT. It translates to CASSQSRGGTGELFF. The genes are TRBV7-2 and TRBJ2-2; 7 positions agree with TRBD2. Germline CDR1 reads SGHTA; CDR2 reads FQGNSA. Trimming cost V 5 bases and J 5 bases; bases outside gene matches: 8. The CDR3 runs to 15 residues. The variable domain in full, completed from reference TRBV7-2 and TRBJ2-2, reads GAGVSQSPSNKVTEKGKDVELRCDPISGHTALYWYRQSLGQGLEFLIYFQGNSAPDKSGLPSDRFSAERTGGSVSTLTIQRTQQEDSAVYLCASSQSRGGTGELFFGEGSRLTVL.

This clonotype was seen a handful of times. In DNA, the CDR3 is TGTGCCAGCAGCTTAAGGGGCACAGGGGACTACGAGCAGTACTTC. It yields the protein CASSLRGTGDYEQYF. The rearrangement joins TRBV7-3 to TRBJ2-7, with 7 bases matching TRBD1. The CDR3 length is 15 residues. Germline CDR1 is SGHTA and CDR2 is FQGTGA. The ends lost 1 base at V and 3 bases at J; junction bases unmatched: 6.

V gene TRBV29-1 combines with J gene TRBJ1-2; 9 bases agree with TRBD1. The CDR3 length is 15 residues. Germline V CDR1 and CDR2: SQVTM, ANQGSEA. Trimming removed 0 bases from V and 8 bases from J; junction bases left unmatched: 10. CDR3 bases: TGCAGCGTTGAAGATCAACAGGGACAGGGAACGGGCTACACCTTC. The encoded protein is CSVEDQQGQGTGYTF.

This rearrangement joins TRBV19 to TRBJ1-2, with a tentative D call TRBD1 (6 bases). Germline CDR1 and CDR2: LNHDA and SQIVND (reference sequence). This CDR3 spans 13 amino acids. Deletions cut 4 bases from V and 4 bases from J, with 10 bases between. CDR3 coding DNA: TGTGCCAGTAGTACAGGGACATTCTATGGCTACACCTTC. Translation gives CASSTGTFYGYTF.

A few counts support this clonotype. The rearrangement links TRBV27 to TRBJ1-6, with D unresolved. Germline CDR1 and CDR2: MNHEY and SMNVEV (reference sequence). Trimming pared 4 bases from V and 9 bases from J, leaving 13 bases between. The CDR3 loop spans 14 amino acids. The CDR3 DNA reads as TGTGCCAGCAGTTACCGTGGGTCCGCTTCACCCCTCCACTTT. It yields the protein CASSYRGSASPLHF.

This chain's CDR3 is CSATTSLGETQYF. CDR3 bases: TGCAGTGCGACGACTAGTCTCGGGGAGACCCAGTACTTC. The genes are TRBV20-1 and TRBJ2-5; TRBD2 might be the D (6 bases). The CDR3 spans 13 residues. Germline-derived CDR1 and CDR2 are DFQATT and SNEGSKA (reference sequence). The ends were cut back, 6 bases at V and 5 bases at J, with 16 bases in the middle.

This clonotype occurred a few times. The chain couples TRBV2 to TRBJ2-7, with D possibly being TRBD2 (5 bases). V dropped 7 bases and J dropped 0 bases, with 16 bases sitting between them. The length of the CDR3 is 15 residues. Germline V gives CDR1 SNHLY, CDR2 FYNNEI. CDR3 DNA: TGTGCCAGCAAGGAGGCTCACCCCATCTCCTACGAGCAGTACTTC. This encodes CASKEAHPISYEQYF. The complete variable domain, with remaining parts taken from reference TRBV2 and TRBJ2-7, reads EPEVTQTPSHQVTQMGQEVILRCVPISNHLYFYWYRQILGQKVEFLVSFYNNEISEKSEIFDDQFSVERPDGSNFTLKIRSTKLEDSAMYFCASKEAHPISYEQYFGPGTRLTVT.

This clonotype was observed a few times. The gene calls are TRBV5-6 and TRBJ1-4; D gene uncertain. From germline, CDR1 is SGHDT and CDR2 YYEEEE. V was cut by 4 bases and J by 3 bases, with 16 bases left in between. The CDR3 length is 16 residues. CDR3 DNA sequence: TGTGCCAGCAGCCTTGGGGTCCTCTACTCTAATGAAAAACTGTTTTTT. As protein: CASSLGVLYSNEKLFF.

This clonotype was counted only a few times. The CDR3 DNA sequence: TGCAGTGCCGGCAAGGACTATGGGGACCACGAGCAGTACTTC. This encodes CSAGKDYGDHEQYF. The chain carries TRBV20-1 and TRBJ2-7, with D perhaps matching TRBD2 (6 bases). Looked up from germline, CDR1 is DFQATT and CDR2 is SNEGSKA (reference sequence). This CDR3 spans 14 amino acids. V gave up 6 bases and J gave up 5 bases, with 20 bases separating them.

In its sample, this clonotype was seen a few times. CDR3 nucleotides: TGTGCCAGCAGTCCCCGGACGGTAGAAGCTTTCTTT. Translating it yields CASSPRTVEAFF. The chain joins TRBV12-3 or TRBV12-4 to TRBJ1-1, with D hard to call. V was shortened by 5 bases and J by 8 bases, with 12 bases between the two germline ends. The CDR3 runs to 12 residues.

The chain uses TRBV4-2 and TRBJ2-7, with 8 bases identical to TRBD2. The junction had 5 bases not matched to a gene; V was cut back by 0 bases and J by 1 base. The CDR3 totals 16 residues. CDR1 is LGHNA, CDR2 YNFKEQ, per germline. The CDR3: CASSQEAGDQSYEQYF. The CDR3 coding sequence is TGTGCCAGCAGCCAAGAAGCGGGGGACCAATCCTACGAGCAGTACTTC.

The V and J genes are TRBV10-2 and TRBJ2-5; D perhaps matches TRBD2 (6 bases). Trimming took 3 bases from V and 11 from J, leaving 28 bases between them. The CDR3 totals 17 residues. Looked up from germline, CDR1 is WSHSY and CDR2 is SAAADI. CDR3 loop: CASSDLDGLSGYNEQYF. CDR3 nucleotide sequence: TGCGCCAGCAGTGACCTGGACGGACTATCCGGTTACAATGAGCAGTACTTC.

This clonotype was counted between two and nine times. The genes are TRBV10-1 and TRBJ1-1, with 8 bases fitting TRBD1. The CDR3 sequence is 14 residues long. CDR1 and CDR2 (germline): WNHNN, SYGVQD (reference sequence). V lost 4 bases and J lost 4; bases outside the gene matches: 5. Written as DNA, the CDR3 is TGCGCCAGCAGTGCTCGTGACAGGGGCACTGAAGCTTTCTTT. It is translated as CASSARDRGTEAFF.

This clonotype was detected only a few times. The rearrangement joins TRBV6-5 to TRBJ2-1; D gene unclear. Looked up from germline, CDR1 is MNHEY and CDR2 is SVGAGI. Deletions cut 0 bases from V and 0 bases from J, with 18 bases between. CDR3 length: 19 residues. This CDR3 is CASSYSAISTGYSYNEQFF. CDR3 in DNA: TGTGCCAGCAGTTACTCGGCTATCTCGACTGGGTACTCCTACAATGAGCAGTTCTTC.

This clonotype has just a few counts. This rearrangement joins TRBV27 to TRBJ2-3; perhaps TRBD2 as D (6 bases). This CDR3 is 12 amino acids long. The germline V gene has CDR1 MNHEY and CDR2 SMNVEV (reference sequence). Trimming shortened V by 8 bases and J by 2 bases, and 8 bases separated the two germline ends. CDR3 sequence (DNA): TGTGCCAGCGGGGGGTACACAGATACGCAGTATTTT. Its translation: CASGGYTDTQYF.